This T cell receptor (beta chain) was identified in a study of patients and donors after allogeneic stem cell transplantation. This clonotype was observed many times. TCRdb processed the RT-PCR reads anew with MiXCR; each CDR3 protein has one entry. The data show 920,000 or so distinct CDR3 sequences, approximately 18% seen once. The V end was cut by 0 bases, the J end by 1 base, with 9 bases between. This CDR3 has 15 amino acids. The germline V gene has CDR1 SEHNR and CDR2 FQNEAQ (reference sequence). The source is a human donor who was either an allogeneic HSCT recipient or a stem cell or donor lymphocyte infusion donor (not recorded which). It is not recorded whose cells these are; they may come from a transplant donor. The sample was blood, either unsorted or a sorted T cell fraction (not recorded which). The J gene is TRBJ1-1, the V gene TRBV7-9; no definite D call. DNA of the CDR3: TGTGCCAGCAGCTTAGCGCTTACGGGGAACACTGAAGCTTTCTTT. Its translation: CASSLALTGNTEAFF.